A single T cell receptor (beta chain) is shown here with its context. The antigen is undetermined. Healthy Caucasians made up all donors. One entry per CDR3 protein results from TCRdb running MiXCR on the 5' RACE reads. The data show 350,000 to 500,000 distinct CDR3 sequences, about a fifth seen once. There are 16 residues in the CDR3. V lost 3 bases and J lost 2, with 13 bases in between. Germline V gene sequence: CDR1 KGHDR, CDR2 SFDVKD. The data belong to a study of identical twins. Study findings and constraints: Its conclusions, products of cross-sectional statistical analysis, did not come from following the same donors.

The TCR originated in a man aged 50 to 60 in good health. Sequencing input: naive T cells sorted from blood. The V call is TRBV24-1, the J call TRBJ2-1; D remains ambiguous. CDR3 nucleotide sequence: TGTGCCACCAGTGATGGTAGTCCAGAAACCTACAATGAGCAGTTCTTC. Its translation: CATSDGSPETYNEQFF.